The following is a T cell receptor (beta chain) sequence with its context. What it recognizes is unknown. The data stem from a study of cytomegalovirus exposure and HLA in healthy donors. The overall study: Across around 400 genotyped donors, approximately 80% landed in the Caucasian-associated ancestry cluster. Whole-study results and caveats: Presence/absence analyses supposed approximately even sequencing depth among donors. Altogether, 150 to 200 TCR beta chains were recorded as cytomegalovirus-associated. Data from an earlier analysis indicated that most TCR beta V segments were productive either about 87% or about 30% of the time.

The germline V gene encodes CDR1 MDHEN and CDR2 SYDVKM. V dropped 6 bases and J dropped 2 bases, with 14 bases sitting between them. This CDR3 is built from 14 residues. Use of 60 Vbeta and 13 Jbeta primers characterized the PCR. Repertoires were generated with immunoSEQ multiplex PCR, while TCRdb's copy carries only in-frame clones and drops some. The sample holds approximately 45,000 clones; around 69% are singletons and the top ten take 3.4%. The chain joins TRBV28 to TRBJ2-7; D is possibly TRBD2 (6 bases). The sample was PBMCs. This TCR derives from a woman in her twenties or thirties in good health and CMV-seronegative. The chain's CDR3 is CASSQTRLAYEQYF. The CDR3 nucleotides read TGTGCCAGCAGCCAGACTAGACTAGCCTACGAGCAGTACTTC.